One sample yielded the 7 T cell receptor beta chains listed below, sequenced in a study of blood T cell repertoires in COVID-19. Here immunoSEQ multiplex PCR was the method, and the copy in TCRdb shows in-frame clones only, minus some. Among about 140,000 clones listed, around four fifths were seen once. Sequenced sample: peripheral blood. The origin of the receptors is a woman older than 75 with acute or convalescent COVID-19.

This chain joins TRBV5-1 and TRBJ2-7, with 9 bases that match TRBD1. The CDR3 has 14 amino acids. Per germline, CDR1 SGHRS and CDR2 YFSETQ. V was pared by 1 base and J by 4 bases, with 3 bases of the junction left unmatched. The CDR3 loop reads CASSLTGGRYEQYF. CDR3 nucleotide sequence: TGCGCCAGCAGCTTGACAGGGGGCCGTTACGAGCAGTACTTC.

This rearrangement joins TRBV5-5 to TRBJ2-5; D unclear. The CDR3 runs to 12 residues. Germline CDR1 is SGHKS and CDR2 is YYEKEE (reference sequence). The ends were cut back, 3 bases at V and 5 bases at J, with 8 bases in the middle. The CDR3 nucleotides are TGTGCCAGCAGCTGGGCCCGGGAGACCCAGTACTTC. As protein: CASSWARETQYF.

As DNA, the CDR3 is TGTGCCAGCAGTGACAGGGTCGGTCAGCCCCAGCATTTT. Amino acid sequence: CASSDRVGQPQHF. This chain links TRBV2 with TRBJ1-5, with a possible D match to TRBD1 (5 bases). Trimming cost V 3 bases and J 6 bases, with 9 bases left between them. CDR3 length: 13 residues. Germline V gene sequence: CDR1 SNHLY, CDR2 FYNNEI.

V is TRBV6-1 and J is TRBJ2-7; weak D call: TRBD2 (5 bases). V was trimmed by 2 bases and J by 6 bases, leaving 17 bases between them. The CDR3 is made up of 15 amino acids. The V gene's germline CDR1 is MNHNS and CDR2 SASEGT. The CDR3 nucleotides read TGTGCCAGCAGTGAATCCCCCGCGGGCCTACGCGAGCAGTACTTC. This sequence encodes CASSESPAGLREQYF.

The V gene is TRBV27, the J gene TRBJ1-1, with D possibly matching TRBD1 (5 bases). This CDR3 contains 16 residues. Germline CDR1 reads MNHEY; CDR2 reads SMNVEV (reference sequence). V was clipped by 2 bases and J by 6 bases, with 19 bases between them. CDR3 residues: CASSLSYKGRSPEAFF. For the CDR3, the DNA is TGTGCCAGCAGTTTAAGTTACAAGGGGCGGAGCCCTGAAGCTTTCTTT.

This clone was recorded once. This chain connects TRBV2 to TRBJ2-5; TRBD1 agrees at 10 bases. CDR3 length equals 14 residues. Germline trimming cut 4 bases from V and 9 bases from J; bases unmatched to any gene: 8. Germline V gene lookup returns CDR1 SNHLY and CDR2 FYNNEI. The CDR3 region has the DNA TGTGCCAGCAGTGCAAGGACAGGGGGTATGTCCCAGTACTTC. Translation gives CASSARTGGMSQYF.

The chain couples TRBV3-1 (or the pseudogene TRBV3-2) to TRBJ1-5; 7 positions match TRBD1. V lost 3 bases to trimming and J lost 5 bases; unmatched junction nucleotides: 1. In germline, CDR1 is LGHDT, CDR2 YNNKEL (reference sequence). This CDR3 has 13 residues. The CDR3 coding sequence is TGTGCCAGCAGCCACGACAGGGATCAGCCCCAGCATTTT. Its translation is CASSHDRDQPQHF.